This is a list of T cell receptor beta chains from one sample in a study of shared T cell receptors in the human thymus. Clones were read by immunoSEQ multiplex PCR, and TCRdb kept only the in-frame ones, dropping some. The sample holds fewer than 700,000 clones, roughly 90% seen once. The same data also contributed to another study, on human thymus T cells.

The source material was thymocytes. Source of these receptors: a boy younger than two with a congenital heart defect. CDR3s include the opening cysteine and the closing phenylalanine or tryptophan. D genes are given only for firm matches. Only some rows state a clone size, as once, few, many or a class for expanded clones.

j_gene: TRBJ1-6
v_gene: TRBV11-2
d_gene: -
abundance: -
CDR3nt: TGTGCCAGCGCCCACCCAGGGAACAATAATTCACCCCTCCACTTT
CDR3aa: CASAHPGNNNSPLHF

j_gene: TRBJ2-2
v_gene: TRBV19
d_gene: TRBD1
abundance: -
CDR3nt: TGTGCCAGTAGTACCGGGACAGGGGGCACCGGGGAGCTGTTTTTT
CDR3aa: CASSTGTGGTGELFF

j_gene: TRBJ2-3
v_gene: TRBV2
d_gene: -
abundance: -
CDR3nt: TGTGCCAGCCCTCGGGTACCAGATACGCAGTATTTT
CDR3aa: CASPRVPDTQYF

j_gene: TRBJ1-5
v_gene: TRBV7-8
d_gene: -
abundance: few
CDR3nt: TGTGCCAGCAGCTTACCCGGGGGTACGGGCAATCAGCCCCAGCATTTT
CDR3aa: CASSLPGGTGNQPQHF

j_gene: TRBJ1-1
v_gene: TRBV29-1
d_gene: -
abundance: -
CDR3nt: TGCAGCGTTGAAAGGGAGGTCGTGGGTGAAGCTTTCTTT
CDR3aa: CSVEREVVGEAFF

j_gene: TRBJ2-3
v_gene: TRBV5-1
d_gene: TRBD2
abundance: -
CDR3nt: TGCGCCAGCAGCCTGAACCAGACTAGCATAGATACGCAGTATTTT
CDR3aa: CASSLNQTSIDTQYF

j_gene: TRBJ1-2
v_gene: TRBV5-6
d_gene: -
abundance: once
CDR3nt: TGTGCCAGCAGCTTGGAAGGGGACACGAACTATGGCTACACCTTC
CDR3aa: CASSLEGDTNYGYTF

j_gene: TRBJ1-2
v_gene: TRBV6-5
d_gene: -
abundance: -
CDR3nt: TGTGCCAGCAGTTACTCGAAGGGGTTCAGACATGGCTACACCTTC
CDR3aa: CASSYSKGFRHGYTF

j_gene: TRBJ2-3
v_gene: TRBV5-1
d_gene: -
abundance: -
CDR3nt: TGCGCCAGCAGCTTATATCCGGGCACAGATACGCAGTATTTT
CDR3aa: CASSLYPGTDTQYF

j_gene: TRBJ2-7
v_gene: TRBV4-1
d_gene: -
abundance: few
CDR3nt: TGCGCCAGCAGTCCCATCCGGGAGCGGCCCTACGAGCAGTACTTC
CDR3aa: CASSPIRERPYEQYF

j_gene: TRBJ2-7
v_gene: TRBV5-1
d_gene: -
abundance: -
CDR3nt: TGCGCCAGCAGCTCCCCCGGGACTGGTGGTCACGAGCAGTACTTC
CDR3aa: CASSSPGTGGHEQYF

j_gene: TRBJ2-3
v_gene: TRBV12-5
d_gene: -
abundance: -
CDR3nt: TGTGCTAGTGGTTTGGATAGCCGGACAGATACGCAGTATTTT
CDR3aa: CASGLDSRTDTQYF

j_gene: TRBJ2-7
v_gene: TRBV11-2
d_gene: -
abundance: -
CDR3nt: TGTGCCAGCAGCTATGGCAGAGACTCGTACGAGCAGTACTTC
CDR3aa: CASSYGRDSYEQYF

j_gene: TRBJ1-2
v_gene: TRBV10-2
d_gene: -
abundance: -
CDR3nt: TGCGCCAGCAGTGAAAGGAAAGCGTACAACTATGGCTACACCTTC
CDR3aa: CASSERKAYNYGYTF

j_gene: TRBJ2-3
v_gene: TRBV5-4
d_gene: -
abundance: -
CDR3nt: TGTGCCAGCAGCCCAGAACCTGCAGATACGCAGTATTTT
CDR3aa: CASSPEPADTQYF

j_gene: TRBJ2-2
v_gene: TRBV11-3
d_gene: TRBD2
abundance: few
CDR3nt: TGTGCCAGCAGCGCTAGCGGGAGGGACACCGGGGAGCTGTTTTTT
CDR3aa: CASSASGRDTGELFF

j_gene: TRBJ2-1
v_gene: TRBV7-9
d_gene: TRBD2
abundance: -
CDR3nt: TGTGCTGTTAGAAGGTGCTCTAGCGGGGGTTACAATGAGCAGTTCTTC
CDR3aa: CAVRRCSSGGYNEQFF

j_gene: TRBJ2-5
v_gene: TRBV19
d_gene: TRBD2
abundance: -
CDR3nt: TGTGCCAGTAGTATAGATCGGAGTAGCGGGAGAGGAGAGACCCAGTACTTC
CDR3aa: CASSIDRSSGRGETQYF

j_gene: TRBJ2-7
v_gene: TRBV27
d_gene: -
abundance: -
CDR3nt: TGTGCCAGCAGTTTACTGACTGTACCCTACGAGCAGTACTTC
CDR3aa: CASSLLTVPYEQYF

j_gene: TRBJ2-5
v_gene: TRBV14
d_gene: TRBD1
abundance: once
CDR3nt: TGTGCCAGCAGCCAAATGCGGCAGGGGGCGTTCCAAGAGACCCAGTACTTC
CDR3aa: CASSQMRQGAFQETQYF

j_gene: TRBJ2-7
v_gene: TRBV7-9
d_gene: -
abundance: -
CDR3nt: TGTGCCAGCAGCTTTCTCTCGGAGCAGTACTTC
CDR3aa: CASSFLSEQYF

j_gene: TRBJ2-7
v_gene: TRBV10-2
d_gene: TRBD2
abundance: -
CDR3nt: TGCGCCAGCAATCGACTAGCGGGGTTCTACGAGCAGTACTTC
CDR3aa: CASNRLAGFYEQYF

j_gene: TRBJ2-3
v_gene: TRBV28
d_gene: -
abundance: -
CDR3nt: TGTGCCAGCAGTCACACGGGACTTTCAGATACGCAGTATTTT
CDR3aa: CASSHTGLSDTQYF